This T cell receptor beta chain was observed in a study of blood T cell repertoires in COVID-19 (TCRdb year 2020). About the full investigation: Samples from collaborators originated in the United States, Italy and Spain and spanned both the acute and convalescent phases of COVID-19. Where available, HLA class I and class II types were taken from metadata supplied by the sample provider and were not determined by assay-based typing. Deeply sampled blood TCRbeta repertoires from subjects exposed to, actively infected with, or recovered from COVID-19 were included in the dataset. The prospective study material was composed of cDNA or gDNA derived from T cells, B-cell-depleted T cells, or PBMCs. The samples were drawn from two sources: the first 160 participants of the ongoing ImmuneRACE study, and 1,000 to 1,500 subjects contributed by 6 global collaborators. The repertoires were released in a freely available public database meant as a resource for research on the immune response to SARS-CoV-2. Nearly every sample came with metadata listing a de-identified subject ID, COVID-19 status, age in years and sex. The research as a whole found: The amount of clinical and demographic metadata varied by source and participant and was provided uncurated.

TCRbeta CDR3 regions were amplified from genomic DNA using the immunoSEQ Assay, a bias-controlled multiplex PCR. Per the source publication's procedure: Nucleated cell counts per sample were estimated from amplification of reference gene primers within the assay. Sequence reads were collapsed and filtered to measure the absolute abundance of every unique TCRbeta CDR3 rearrangement. For each sample, productive Simpson clonality was calculated as the square root of Simpson's diversity index across productive rearrangements. As stored in TCRdb, this immuneACCESS dataset retains in-frame rearrangements with V and J assigned. A fraction of the clones does not appear; measured against another copy, unresolved V genes explain less than half of the discrepancy, and the remainder lacks a known reason. V and J calls and clone size are copied from that table; D and trimming were computed from the DNA. This sample is represented by tens of thousands of clones; about 80% of them were singletons. The ten most abundant clones make up 7% to 9.5% of the sample.

The collaborating institutions used their own protocols to collect whole blood in K2EDTA tubes. For TCRbeta analysis, collaborator samples were shipped as frozen whole blood, as isolated PBMCs, or as DNA extracted from either sample type. The CDR3, from cysteine to phenylalanine, totals 16 residues. Only the CDR3 portion is preserved as DNA: 48 bases, with reading frame beginning at the first base. V is reduced by 5 bases and J by 2 bases, leaving a spacing of 15 bases between them. In the germline V gene, CDR1 corresponds to SGHTA and CDR2 to FQGNSA. About this clone itself: The antigen it binds to is not known. The record has no base qualities; no much larger clone is one base away.

The chain is made from TRBV7-2 and TRBJ1-4; TRBD1 might be the D gene, on 6 matching bases. The receptor was derived from a human donor in a cohort sampled during active COVID-19. The sample consisted of peripheral blood. The CDR3 region reads CASSRSQRGTNEKLFF. The nucleotide sequence is TGTGCCAGCAGCCGTTCACAGAGGGGGACTAATGAAAAACTGTTTTTT.